This T cell receptor (beta chain) came from a study of blood T cells in healthy people across ages. Study findings and constraints: Age brought a roughly linear fall in TCR beta diversity measured per million T cells.

A few counts support this clonotype. Its antigen is not known. CDR1 and CDR2 from the germline V gene are SGDLS and YYNGEE. CDR3 length: 13 amino acids. A second PCR, run for roughly 7 to 12 cycles, used a sample-barcoded 5' primer plus a J-beta primer mix. Every sample produced at least 2.5 million CDR3-containing paired-end reads. A single record per CDR3 protein comes from TCRdb applying MiXCR to the 5' RACE reads. The sample has about 1.7 million distinct CDR3 sequences, approximately 30% seen once. This chain links TRBV9 with TRBJ2-5; D is unclear. The assigned J gene may be wrong: the sequence end matches TRBJ2-7 better. Sequenced: blood. The sequence derives from a woman in her twenties or thirties in good health. CDR3 nucleotides: TGTGCCAGCAGCGTAGCCTTCATGGGCGAGCAGTACTTC. Translated: CASSVAFMGEQYF.